What follows are 12 T cell receptor beta chains derived from one specimen sequenced in a study of shared clonotypes between healthy human individuals. Clones were sequenced by immunoSEQ multiplex PCR, and TCRdb holds only the in-frame ones, with some missing. The sample records roughly 2.5 million clones, approximately 92% being singletons. Sequenced material: naive CD4+ T cells sorted from blood. As to subset: CD45RA+ positively selected. The receptors shown here come from a young man in good health.

This chain uses TRBV5-4 with TRBJ2-7, with D possibly matching TRBD2 (5 bases). Trimming shortened V by 4 bases and J by 7 bases, and 18 bases separated the two germline ends. The CDR3 length is 14 residues. Germline V gene lookup returns CDR1 SGHNT and CDR2 YYREEE (reference sequence). CDR3 loop: CASSLASQLREQYF. The DNA for the CDR3 is TGTGCCAGCAGCCTGGCTAGCCAGTTAAGGGAGCAGTACTTC. The entire variable domain, with the rest obtained from reference TRBV5-4 and TRBJ2-7, is as follows: ETGVTQSPTHLIKTRGQQVTLRCSSQSGHNTVSWYQQALGQGPQFIFQYYREEENGRGNFPPRFSGLQFPNYSSELNVNALELDDSALYLCASSLASQLREQYFGPGTRLTVT.

The chain joins TRBV25-1 to TRBJ1-6, with D maybe TRBD1 (5 bases). The CDR3 contains 16 residues. The germline gives CDR1 MGHDK, CDR2 SYGVNS. V was cut by 6 bases and J by 8 bases, with 20 bases left in between. This CDR3 is CASRDGFRQGYSPLHF. The CDR3 DNA reads as TGTGCCAGCAGAGATGGTTTTAGGCAGGGTTATTCACCCCTCCACTTT.

The chain joins TRBV5-1 to TRBJ2-1; D possibly corresponds to TRBD1 (6 bases). The V and J ends lost 0 bases and 7 bases respectively, with 14 bases between them. Germline V gene data show CDR1 as SGHRS and CDR2 as YFSETQ. The CDR3 contains 15 residues. This CDR3 is CASSLGSTQGNEQFF. The CDR3 bases are TGCGCCAGCAGCTTGGGGTCTACCCAGGGGAATGAGCAGTTCTTC.

This clone appeared a single time. The J gene is TRBJ2-7, the V gene TRBV7-9; unclear D gene. Germline V gene sequence: CDR1 SEHNR, CDR2 FQNEAQ (reference sequence). This CDR3 has 14 residues. Trimming shortened V by 5 bases and J by 4 bases, and 15 bases separated the two germline ends. CDR3 amino acids: CASSQSPTPYEQYF. The CDR3 DNA reads as TGTGCCAGCAGCCAAAGCCCTACACCATACGAGCAGTACTTC.

The chain combines TRBV5-5 with TRBJ2-2; TRBD1 aligns across 11 bases. V gave up 4 bases and J gave up 5 bases; unmatched junction bases: 1. The CDR3 loop spans 14 amino acids. Germline lookup yields CDR1 SGHKS and CDR2 YYEKEE (reference sequence). The CDR3 coding sequence is TGTGCCAGCAGCCGGGACAGGGGGACCGGGGAGCTGTTTTTT. It codes for CASSRDRGTGELFF. Full variable domain (missing parts from reference TRBV5-5 and TRBJ2-2): DAGVTQSPTHLIKTRGQQVTLRCSPISGHKSVSWYQQVLGQGPQFIFQYYEKEERGRGNFPDRFSARQFPNYSSELNVNALLLGDSALYLCASSRDRGTGELFFGEGSRLTVL.

The chain uses TRBV6-6 and TRBJ1-5, with 7 bases that match TRBD1. The CDR3 has 13 amino acids. Trimming at V came to 7 bases and at J to 3 bases, leaving 3 bases not matched to a gene. Germline loops: CDR1 MNHNY, CDR2 SVGAGI (reference sequence). CDR3 nucleotide sequence: TGTGCCAGCACAGACAGGGTCAATCAGCCCCAGCATTTT. This sequence encodes CASTDRVNQPQHF.

CDR3 sequence (DNA): TGTGCCAGCAGTCCTACCGGGACTCTATCCTACGAGCAGTACTTC. It translates to CASSPTGTLSYEQYF. This chain uses TRBV6-5 with TRBJ2-7; possible D gene TRBD2, 6 bases. Trimming stripped 5 bases from V and 1 base from J, with 15 bases between. The CDR3 covers 15 residues. Germline values: CDR1 MNHEY, CDR2 SVGAGI.

The chain uses TRBV7-9 and TRBJ2-3, with TRBD2 matching over 13 bases. Trimming at V came to 1 base and at J to 5 bases, leaving 3 bases not matched to a gene. The germline gives CDR1 SEHNR, CDR2 FQNEAQ (reference sequence). CDR3 size: 16 residues. CDR3: CASSLDRTSGRDTQYF. The CDR3 region has the DNA TGTGCCAGCAGCTTAGACCGGACTAGCGGGAGAGATACGCAGTATTTT.

J is TRBJ2-7 and V is TRBV6-5; a possible D gene is TRBD1 (6 bases). Trimming shortened V by 2 bases and J by 2 bases, and 10 bases separated the two germline ends. There are 14 residues in the CDR3. Germline CDR1 reads MNHEY; CDR2 reads SVGAGI. The CDR3 DNA reads as TGTGCCAGCAGTTACACTGACAGGACCTACGAGCAGTACTTC. This encodes CASSYTDRTYEQYF.

This clone was seen only once. The J gene is TRBJ2-1, the V gene TRBV6-5; TRBD1 might be the D (7 bases). Trimming took 0 bases from V and 2 from J, leaving 11 bases between them. The CDR3 is 16 amino acids. The germline V gene has CDR1 MNHEY and CDR2 SVGAGI. CDR3 in DNA: TGTGCCAGCAGTTACTCCGGCAGGGGGGCCTACAATGAGCAGTTCTTC. Encoded protein: CASSYSGRGAYNEQFF.

With regard to this clone: Other DNA sequences from this sample encode an identical CDR3 as well. The chain links TRBV30 to TRBJ1-2; D call uncertain. The CDR3 is made up of 13 amino acids. Trimming removed 0 bases at V and 2 bases at J, with 7 bases between. Germline CDR1 is GTSNPN and CDR2 is SVGIG (reference sequence). The CDR3 here is CAWSVSANYGYTF. As DNA, the CDR3 is TGTGCCTGGAGTGTATCCGCCAACTATGGCTACACCTTC.

V and J are TRBV10-1 and TRBJ2-5; TRBD1 is a possible D gene (6 bases). The CDR3 spans 14 residues. The ends were cut back, 5 bases at V and 4 bases at J, with 14 bases in the middle. The germline CDR1 and CDR2 sequences are WNHNN and SYGVQD (reference sequence). DNA of the CDR3: TGCGCCAGCAGTACAGGGTGGGCGAGAGAGACCCAGTACTTC. This encodes CASSTGWARETQYF.